The following is a TCR beta chain sequence with its context. Antigen unknown. This sample was taken from a study of OX40 agonist ivuxolimab in advanced cancers. The wider study: Ivuxolimab, an antibody acting as an agonist of OX40 (CD134), was used to treat patients. At doses from 0.01 to 10 mg/kg, patients were given intravenous ivuxolimab every 2 weeks.

Study-wide results and caveats: At 0.1-3.0 mg/kg, partial responders had clonal expansion among the lowest observed. In CD8+ T cells, expanded clones were on average more numerous than in CD4+.

Some clones are missing from TCRdb's copy, which holds only in-frame ones; the method was immunoSEQ multiplex PCR. The table includes tens of thousands of clones, 83% detected once. The source is an adult with an advanced solid tumor such as melanoma, head and neck, liver or kidney cancer. This sample comprised CD4+ or CD8+ T cells sorted from blood, obtained in a trial of the OX40 agonist ivuxolimab.

CDR3 loop: CASSPDLAGGSYEQYF. CDR3 in DNA: TGTGCCAGCAGCCCTGACCTAGCGGGGGGTTCCTACGAGCAGTACTTC. This chain uses TRBV4-2 with TRBJ2-7; 11 positions agree with TRBD2. Germline V gene lookup returns CDR1 LGHNA and CDR2 YNFKEQ. V lost 4 bases to trimming and J lost 1 base; unmatched junction nucleotides: 6. This CDR3 has 16 residues.